The present TCR beta chain was sequenced within a study of blood T cell repertoires in COVID-19. Study-level background: Whether acute or convalescent, the COVID-19 samples came from the United States, Italy and Spain. Sample material is recorded as cDNA or gDNA derived from T cells, B-cell-depleted T cells, or PBMCs.

Sequencing was performed with immunoSEQ multiplex PCR; in TCRdb, only in-frame clones are kept and a portion is missing. Of roughly 500,000 clones in the sample, about 88% were seen once. This CDR3 has 14 amino acids. Germline-derived CDR1 and CDR2 are LGHDT and YNNKEL (reference sequence). J was trimmed by 2 bases and V by 6 bases; bases with no gene match: 3. With regard to this clone: The same CDR3 is also encoded by other DNA sequences in this sample.

Enrolled during active infection, Seattle patients were then followed longitudinally. This TCR derives from a man between 18 and 35 years old with COVID-19, enrolled during active disease. The specimen sequenced was peripheral blood. The rearrangement joins TRBV3-1 (or the pseudogene TRBV3-2) to TRBJ2-3; TRBD2 aligns across 9 bases. The chain's CDR3 is CASRRGGATDTQYF. The CDR3 bases are TGTGCCAGCAGGCGCGGGGGGGCCACAGATACGCAGTATTTT.